Listed here are 8 T cell receptor beta chains from one sample, sequenced in a study of T-cell memory formation after mild COVID-19. TCRdb reanalysed the 5' RACE reads using MiXCR and keeps one entry per CDR3 protein. Of 300,000 or so distinct CDR3 sequences in the sample, 15% to 20% were seen once. Input material: PBMCs or a T cell subset sorted from them (not recorded which). Receptor source: a man aged 18 to 29 who had mild COVID-19 (a few samples of this study predate the infection). Cell type and time point are not known.

This clonotype was detected many times. The chain combines TRBV6-5 with TRBJ2-5; 9 bases fit TRBD2. J lost 9 bases, V lost 0 bases, and 8 bases had no gene match. The CDR3 is 15 amino acids. The germline V gene encodes CDR1 MNHEY and CDR2 SVGAGI. The CDR3 here is CASSYSRGGAWAQYF. The CDR3 DNA reads as TGTGCCAGCAGTTACTCTCGCGGGGGGGCCTGGGCCCAGTACTTC.

J is TRBJ2-2 and V is TRBV7-2; the D gene is possibly TRBD1 (6 bases). Germline-derived CDR1 and CDR2 are SGHTA and FQGNSA. There are 15 residues in the CDR3. V gave up 1 base and J gave up 3 bases, with 9 bases separating them. The CDR3: CASSLGGRHTGELFF. In DNA form, the CDR3 reads TGTGCCAGCAGCTTAGGGGGGCGGCACACCGGGGAGCTGTTTTTT.

This clonotype was detected a few times. The chain combines TRBV12-3 or TRBV12-4 with TRBJ1-2; tentative D call: TRBD1 (5 bases). This CDR3 has 17 amino acids. V lost 4 bases and J lost 6, with 24 bases in between. This CDR3 reads CASSSASTRRGDNGYTF. CDR3 in DNA: TGTGCCAGCAGTTCGGCTAGCACCCGTAGGGGCGACAATGGCTACACCTTC.

The chain is built from TRBV5-1 and TRBJ1-2; tentative D call: TRBD1 (5 bases). V was trimmed by 4 bases and J by 7 bases, leaving 11 bases between them. The CDR3 extends over 12 amino acids. The germline V gene has CDR1 SGHRS and CDR2 YFSETQ. CDR3 region: CASSPGPGGYTF. The CDR3 nucleotides read TGCGCCAGCAGCCCGGGACCGGGTGGCTACACCTTC.

This clonotype was seen a handful of times. This chain joins TRBV6-1 and TRBJ1-2; possibly TRBD1 for D (5 bases). The CDR3 is 15 amino acids. From germline, CDR1 is MNHNS and CDR2 SASEGT. The V end lost 6 bases, the J end lost 6 bases, and 20 bases lay between the germline ends. The CDR3 DNA is TGTGCCAGCAGAGCGGGGCGCCAGGAGTTTCATGGCTACACCTTC. Protein product: CASRAGRQEFHGYTF.

This clonotype was detected only a few times. The chain combines TRBV18 with TRBJ2-3, with D possibly being TRBD2 (5 bases). Trimming pared 5 bases from V and 2 bases from J, leaving 11 bases between. The germline CDR1 and CDR2 sequences are KGHSH and LQKENI. This CDR3 is 14 amino acids long. The CDR3 bases are TGTGCCAGCTCATATCTCCGGGACACAGATACGCAGTATTTT. This sequence encodes CASSYLRDTDTQYF.

The chain combines TRBV6-5 with TRBJ1-1; D unclear. Germline CDR1 reads MNHEY; CDR2 reads SVGAGI. V lost 2 bases and J lost 1, with 11 bases in between. This CDR3 region has 15 residues. CDR3 nucleotide sequence: TGTGCCAGCAGTTACCGGGCCTCGGGGAACACTGAAGCTTTCTTT. Its protein product is CASSYRASGNTEAFF.

There are many counts of this clonotype. The V gene is TRBV6-2 or TRBV6-3, the J gene TRBJ2-1; maybe TRBD2 (5 bases). Deletions cut 6 bases from V and 8 bases from J, with 14 bases between. Germline V CDR1 and CDR2: MNHEY, SVGEGT. The CDR3 totals 13 residues. The CDR3 here is CASSRRAAHEQFF. The CDR3 DNA follows: TGTGCCAGCAGCCGGCGAGCGGCCCATGAGCAGTTCTTC.